Here is one TCR beta chain with its context. The repertoire was sequenced with immunoSEQ multiplex PCR; TCRdb's copy has only in-frame clones and lacks some. The repertoire holds about 99,000 clones, with around 88% as singletons. This specimen belongs to a study of radiotherapy plus CTLA-4 blockade in lung cancer. The material sequenced was peripheral blood, taken from a patient treated with radiotherapy plus ipilimumab. The receptor's source is a human donor with non-small cell lung cancer that progressed on radiotherapy plus ipilimumab.

The CDR3 bases are TGTGCCAGCTCACCGGGACTACGATACTACGAGCAGTACTTC. This sequence encodes CASSPGLRYYEQYF. The chain employs TRBV18 and TRBJ2-7, with TRBD2 identical over 7 bases. V trimming: 3 bases; J trimming: 3 bases; junction bases outside the gene matches: 5. The CDR3 is 14 amino acids. From germline, CDR1 is KGHSH and CDR2 LQKENI.